The following is a T cell receptor (beta chain) sequence with its context. What it binds is not known. This specimen belongs to a study of shared clonotypes between healthy human individuals. Study as a whole: Every donor yielded three CD4 naive, three CD4 memory, two CD8 naive and one CD8 memory plate.

Findings and caveats of the study: What rarefaction showed was incomplete sorted-subset sequencing despite large depth.

Profiling relied on immunoSEQ multiplex PCR, and the TCRdb table lists in-frame clones only, not all of them. The sample shows 600,000 to 800,000 clones, just under 75% of them seen only once. The TCR was taken from a woman aged 25 to 39 in good health. The sequenced material came from memory CD4+ T cells sorted from blood. Subset specified: CD45RA-negative fraction.

The CDR3 DNA reads as TGTGCCAGCAGTCGACAGGGTAAGCGTTCGCCAACTGAAGCTTTCTTT. Translating it yields CASSRQGKRSPTEAFF. The chain carries TRBV2 and TRBJ1-1; 7 nucleotides agree with TRBD1. The CDR3 runs 16 residues. Germline trimming cut 5 bases from V and 5 bases from J; bases unmatched to any gene: 14. Germline loops: CDR1 SNHLY, CDR2 FYNNEI.